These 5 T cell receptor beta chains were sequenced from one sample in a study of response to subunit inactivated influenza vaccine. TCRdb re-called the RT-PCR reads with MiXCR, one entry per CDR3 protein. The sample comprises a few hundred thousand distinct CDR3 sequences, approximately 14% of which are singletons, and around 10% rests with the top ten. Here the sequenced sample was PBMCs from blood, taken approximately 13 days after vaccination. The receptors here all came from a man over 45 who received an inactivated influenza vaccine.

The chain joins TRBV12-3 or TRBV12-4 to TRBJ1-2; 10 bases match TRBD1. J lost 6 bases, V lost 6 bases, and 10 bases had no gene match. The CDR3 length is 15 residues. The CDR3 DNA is TGTGCCAGCAGCTTTGGTCGGGGACAGGGGAATGGCTACACCTTC. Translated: CASSFGRGQGNGYTF.

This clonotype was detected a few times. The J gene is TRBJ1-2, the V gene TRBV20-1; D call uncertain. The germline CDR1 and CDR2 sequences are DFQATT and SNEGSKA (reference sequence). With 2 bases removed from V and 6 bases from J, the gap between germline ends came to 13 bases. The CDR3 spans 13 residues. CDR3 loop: CSARRTSNDGYTF. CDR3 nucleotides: TGCAGTGCTAGAAGGACGTCCAACGATGGCTACACCTTC.

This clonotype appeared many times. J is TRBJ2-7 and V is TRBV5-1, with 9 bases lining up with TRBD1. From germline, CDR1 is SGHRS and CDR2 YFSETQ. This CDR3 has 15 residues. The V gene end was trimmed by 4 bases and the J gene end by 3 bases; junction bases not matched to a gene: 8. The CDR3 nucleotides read TGCGCCAGCAGCGGAGAGGGGACAGGGATCTACGAGCAGTACTTC. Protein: CASSGEGTGIYEQYF. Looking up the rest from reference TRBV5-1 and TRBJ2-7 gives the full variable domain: KAGVTQTPRYLIKTRGQQVTLSCSPISGHRSVSWYQQTPGQGLQFLFEYFSETQRNKGNFPGRFSGRQFSNSRSEMNVSTLELGDSALYLCASSGEGTGIYEQYFGPGTRLTVT.

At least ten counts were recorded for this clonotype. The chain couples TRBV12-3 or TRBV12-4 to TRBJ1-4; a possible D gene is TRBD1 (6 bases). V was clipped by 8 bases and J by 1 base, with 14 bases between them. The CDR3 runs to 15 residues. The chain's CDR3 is CASGGGVITNEKLFF. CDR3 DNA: TGTGCCAGCGGGGGCGGGGTGATAACTAATGAAAAACTGTTTTTT.

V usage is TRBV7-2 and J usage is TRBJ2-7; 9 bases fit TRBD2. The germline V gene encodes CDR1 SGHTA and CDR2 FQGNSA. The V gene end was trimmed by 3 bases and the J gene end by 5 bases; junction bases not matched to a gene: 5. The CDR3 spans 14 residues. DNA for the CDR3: TGTGCCAGCAGCTTTGGTAGCGGGAGCGACGAGCAGTACTTC. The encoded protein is CASSFGSGSDEQYF.